This entry is about one T cell receptor beta chain. Its antigen remains unidentified. These data are taken from a study of T cell responses to AZD1222 COVID-19 vaccine. Notes on the study in general: The span of vaccine-associated CD4 TCRs extended across spike, with dominance at 160-218 and 743-854. Elevations in Spike-specific TCR breadth and depth followed administration of two AZD1222 doses. Only a handful of AZD1222 recipients, five to seven in all, had baseline seropositivity.

Pooling was applied to second doses at about 4 or about 12 weeks. The germline V and J ends were trimmed by 4 bases and 2 bases, with 12 bases remaining between them. The CDR3 has 14 residues. The germline CDR1 and CDR2 sequences are SQVTM and ANQGSEA. TCRdb's copy holds only in-frame clones and misses some; the assay was immunoSEQ multiplex PCR. The sample includes about 81,000 clones, roughly 88% seen only once; the top ten take about 3.4%. The chain uses TRBV29-1 and TRBJ1-5; D is uncertain. The sample in question was peripheral blood, obtained 28 days after the second AZD1222 dose. This TCR was sampled from an adult who received the AZD1222 COVID-19 vaccine. The CDR3 region is CSVGLTGGNQPQHF. Written as DNA, the CDR3 is TGCAGCGTTGGGTTAACGGGAGGCAATCAGCCCCAGCATTTT.